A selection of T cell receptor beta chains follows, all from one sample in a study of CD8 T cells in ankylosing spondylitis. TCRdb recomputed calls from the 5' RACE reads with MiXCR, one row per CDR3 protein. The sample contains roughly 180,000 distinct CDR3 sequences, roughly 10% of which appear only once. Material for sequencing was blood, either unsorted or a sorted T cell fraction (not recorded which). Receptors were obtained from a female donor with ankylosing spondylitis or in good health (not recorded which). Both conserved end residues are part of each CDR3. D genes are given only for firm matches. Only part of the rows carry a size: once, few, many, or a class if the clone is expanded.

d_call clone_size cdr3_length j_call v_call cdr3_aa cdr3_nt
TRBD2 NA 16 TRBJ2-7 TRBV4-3 CASSQDVQRGSYEQYF TGCGCCAGCAGCCAAGATGTCCAGCGGGGCTCCTACGAGCAGTACTTC
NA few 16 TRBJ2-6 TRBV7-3 CASGSVMPSGANVLTF TGTGCCAGCGGTTCAGTGATGCCCTCTGGGGCCAACGTCCTGACTTTC
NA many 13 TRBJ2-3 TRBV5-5 CASSSPEGDTQYF TGTGCCAGCAGCTCGCCCGAAGGGGATACGCAGTATTTT
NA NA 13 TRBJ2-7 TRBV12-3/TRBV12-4 CASRDSGAYEQYF TGTGCCAGCAGGGACAGTGGGGCCTACGAGCAGTACTTC
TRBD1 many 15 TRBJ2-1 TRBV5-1 CASSYSGQGLGEQFF TGCGCCAGCAGCTACTCGGGACAGGGTTTGGGTGAGCAGTTCTTC
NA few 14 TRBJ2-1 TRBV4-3 CASSPSTGIGEQFF TGCGCCAGCAGCCCCTCCACGGGGATCGGTGAGCAGTTCTTC
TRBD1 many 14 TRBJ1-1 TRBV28 CASSYQGANTEAFF TGTGCCAGCAGTTATCAGGGGGCGAACACTGAAGCTTTCTTT
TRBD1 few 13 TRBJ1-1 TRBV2 CASRGTGRTEAFF TGTGCCAGCAGGGGGACAGGGAGAACTGAAGCTTTCTTT
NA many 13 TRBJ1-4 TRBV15 CATRGRGSEKLFF TGTGCCACCAGAGGCAGGGGCTCTGAAAAACTGTTTTTT
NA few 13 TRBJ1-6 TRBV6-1 CASSPQDGGTLHF TGTGCCAGCAGTCCCCAGGACGGCGGAACCCTCCACTTT
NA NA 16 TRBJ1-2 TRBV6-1 CASSSSPDRENYGYTF TGTGCCAGCAGCTCCAGTCCCGACCGGGAAAACTATGGCTACACCTTC
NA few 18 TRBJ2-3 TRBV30 CAWSFPGVGSFSTDTQYF TGTGCCTGGAGTTTTCCGGGAGTCGGGAGCTTCAGCACAGATACGCAGTATTTT
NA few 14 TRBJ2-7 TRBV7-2 CASGVAGATYEQYF TGTGCCAGCGGGGTGGCGGGGGCAACCTACGAGCAGTACTTC
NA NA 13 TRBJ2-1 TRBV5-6 CASSWGSNNEQFF TGTGCCAGCAGCTGGGGGTCCAACAATGAGCAGTTCTTC
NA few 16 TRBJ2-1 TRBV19 CASSQRYRSSYNEQFF TGTGCCAGTAGTCAGCGGTACCGGAGCTCCTACAATGAGCAGTTCTTC
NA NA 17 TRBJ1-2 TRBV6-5 CASSSLGWGDRNYGYTF TGTGCCAGCAGTTCGCTGGGGTGGGGGGATCGGAACTATGGCTACACCTTC
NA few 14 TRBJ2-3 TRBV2 CASSEARLLDTQYF TGTGCCAGCAGTGAAGCCCGGCTTCTCGATACGCAGTATTTT
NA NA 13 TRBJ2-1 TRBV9 CASSQGGSNEQFF TGTGCCAGCAGCCAGGGAGGATCGAATGAGCAGTTCTTC
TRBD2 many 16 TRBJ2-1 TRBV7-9 CASRATSGRNNNEQFF TGTGCCAGCAGGGCGACTAGCGGGAGAAACAACAATGAGCAGTTCTTC
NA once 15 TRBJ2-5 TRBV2 CASSEWAGEGETQYF TGTGCCAGCAGTGAATGGGCAGGCGAGGGAGAGACCCAGTACTTC
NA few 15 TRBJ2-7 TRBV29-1 CSVDTLVQGSYEQYF TGCAGCGTTGACACCCTAGTGCAGGGCTCCTACGAGCAGTACTTC
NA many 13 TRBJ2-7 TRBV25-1 CASSEYWADEQYF TGTGCCAGCAGTGAATATTGGGCGGATGAGCAGTACTTC
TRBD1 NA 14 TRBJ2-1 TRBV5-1 CASSLAGTGNEQFF TGCGCCAGCAGCTTGGCCGGGACAGGTAATGAGCAGTTCTTC